This TCR beta chain was captured by sequencing in a study of CD8+CD57+ T cells in acquired aplastic anemia. At the level of the study: Sorted CD4+ and CD8+ cells yielded DNA averaging around 3.2 ug. Among healthy donors, CD4+ cells averaged roughly 9.8 million reads.

Genomic DNA, the template, was used for profiling of the TCR beta VDJ and CDR3. TCRdb re-derived calls from the reads in MiXCR, one entry per CDR3 protein. Of roughly 420,000 distinct CDR3 sequences in the sample, 55% to 75% were seen once. Study-wide results and limits: Patients were compared with controls for CD8+ Simpson's diversity, and no significant difference emerged. Patients and controls shared twenty-nine CD8+ CDR3 sequences.

Between the trimmed V and J ends, which lost 0 bases and 7 bases, there was a span of 7 bases. Germline values: CDR1 ENHRY, CDR2 SYGVKD. This CDR3 comprises 13 residues. This clonotype has just one count. Its antigen is unidentified. Sequenced: sorted CD4+, CD8+, or CD8+CD57+ T cells (not recorded which) from PBMCs. J is TRBJ2-1 and V is TRBV10-3, with unresolved D. The sequence came from a human donor in good health, serving as a control. The CDR3 region is CAISESNGNEQFF. DNA for the CDR3: TGTGCCATCAGTGAGTCGAACGGGAATGAGCAGTTCTTC.